A selection of T cell receptor beta chains follows, all from one sample in a study of control samples from healthy donors and cancer patients. Produced via immunoSEQ multiplex PCR; TCRdb's table is partial and in-frame only. The table has 100,000 to 120,000 clones, 83% seen once; the top ten hold less than 15%. The sequenced sample was blood. The origin of the receptors is a woman in her forties or fifties in good health. The CDR3 runs from the conserved cysteine through the conserved F or W. A D gene is named only where the DNA matches it firmly. Only part of the rows carry a size: once, few, many, or a class if the clone is expanded.

j_call: TRBJ1-4; clone_size: .; d_call: .; v_call: TRBV6-5; cdr3_nt: TGTGCCAGCAGTTACTCAGGGAACGAAAAACTGTTTTTT; cdr3_aa: CASSYSGNEKLFF
j_call: TRBJ2-7; clone_size: .; d_call: .; v_call: TRBV28; cdr3_nt: TGTGCCAGCAGGCCCGGGACGGACGAGCAGTACTTC; cdr3_aa: CASRPGTDEQYF
j_call: TRBJ2-6; clone_size: .; d_call: .; v_call: TRBV5-5; cdr3_nt: TGTGCCAGCAGCCCTAGGACATTAGGAGGATTGTCTGGGGCCAACGTCCTGACTTTC; cdr3_aa: CASSPRTLGGLSGANVLTF
j_call: TRBJ1-5; clone_size: .; d_call: .; v_call: TRBV28; cdr3_nt: TGTGCCAGCAGTTTTGGTAAGGGGGGACATGGCAATCAGCCCCAGCATTTT; cdr3_aa: CASSFGKGGHGNQPQHF
j_call: TRBJ1-1; clone_size: few; d_call: TRBD1; v_call: TRBV6-6; cdr3_nt: TGTGCCAGCAGAACACAGGGGGCGGGCACTGAAGCTTTCTTT; cdr3_aa: CASRTQGAGTEAFF
j_call: TRBJ2-1; clone_size: .; d_call: TRBD2; v_call: TRBV7-3; cdr3_nt: TGTGCCAGCAGCTCACCACCTAGCGGGAACTACAATGAGCAGTTCTTC; cdr3_aa: CASSSPPSGNYNEQFF
j_call: TRBJ1-2; clone_size: .; d_call: .; v_call: TRBV6-6; cdr3_nt: TGTGCCAGCAGTTTCGAGGGTAGCTATGGCTACACCTTC; cdr3_aa: CASSFEGSYGYTF
j_call: TRBJ2-7; clone_size: .; d_call: TRBD2; v_call: TRBV6-5; cdr3_nt: TGTGCCAGCAGTTACGCGGGGGGGATGTCCGAGCAGTACTTC; cdr3_aa: CASSYAGGMSEQYF
j_call: TRBJ2-3; clone_size: .; d_call: .; v_call: TRBV2; cdr3_nt: TGTGCCAGCAGTGGAAGCCCTAGCACAGATACGCAGTATTTT; cdr3_aa: CASSGSPSTDTQYF
j_call: TRBJ1-1; clone_size: .; d_call: .; v_call: TRBV28; cdr3_nt: TGTGCCAGCAGTTTATTGGGAACTGAAGCTTTCTTT; cdr3_aa: CASSLLGTEAFF
j_call: TRBJ1-1; clone_size: .; d_call: .; v_call: TRBV4-3; cdr3_nt: TGCGCCAGCAGCCAAAATCCCAGCGTGAACACTGAAGCTTTCTTT; cdr3_aa: CASSQNPSVNTEAFF
j_call: TRBJ2-7; clone_size: .; d_call: TRBD2; v_call: TRBV6-1; cdr3_nt: TGTGCCAGCAGTGAAGCACCAGCGGGGGGCTTCCACGAGCAGTACTTC; cdr3_aa: CASSEAPAGGFHEQYF
j_call: TRBJ1-5; clone_size: .; d_call: .; v_call: TRBV5-1; cdr3_nt: TGCGCCAGCAGCTTAGACAACAATCAGCCCCAGCATTTT; cdr3_aa: CASSLDNNQPQHF
j_call: TRBJ1-1; clone_size: .; d_call: .; v_call: TRBV7-3; cdr3_nt: TGTGCCAGCAGTTTCGGGGGTGCGAACACTGAAGCTTTCTTT; cdr3_aa: CASSFGGANTEAFF
j_call: TRBJ1-1; clone_size: once; d_call: .; v_call: TRBV5-1; cdr3_nt: TGCGCCAGCAGCTCGACGGTAATGAACACTGAAGCTTTCTTT; cdr3_aa: CASSSTVMNTEAFF
j_call: TRBJ1-1; clone_size: .; d_call: .; v_call: TRBV16; cdr3_nt: TGTGCCAGCAGCCCCCCTCCGACGGGGAACACTGAAGCTTTCTTT; cdr3_aa: CASSPPPTGNTEAFF
j_call: TRBJ1-1; clone_size: .; d_call: TRBD1; v_call: TRBV2; cdr3_nt: TGTGCCAGCAGCGCAGGGGGCTTTGGCACTGAAGCTTTCTTT; cdr3_aa: CASSAGGFGTEAFF
j_call: TRBJ2-1; clone_size: .; d_call: .; v_call: TRBV12-5; cdr3_nt: TGTGCTAGTGGTTTGGAAGCGGTCAATGAGCAGTTCTTC; cdr3_aa: CASGLEAVNEQFF
j_call: TRBJ1-6; clone_size: .; d_call: .; v_call: TRBV4-2; cdr3_nt: TGTGCCAGCAGCCAAGAGGCCGAAAATTCACCCCTCCACTTT; cdr3_aa: CASSQEAENSPLHF
j_call: TRBJ1-6; clone_size: .; d_call: TRBD1; v_call: TRBV10-3; cdr3_nt: TGTGCCATCAGTGAGGACAGGGGAAATTCACCCCTCCACTTT; cdr3_aa: CAISEDRGNSPLHF
j_call: TRBJ2-7; clone_size: .; d_call: .; v_call: TRBV28; cdr3_nt: TGTGCCAGCAGTGCACTATTGGGGAGTTCCTACGAGCAGTACTTC; cdr3_aa: CASSALLGSSYEQYF
j_call: TRBJ2-1; clone_size: .; d_call: TRBD2; v_call: TRBV10-3; cdr3_nt: TGTGCCATCAGTGAGGGAAGCGGGGGCGAGAATGAGCAGTTCTTC; cdr3_aa: CAISEGSGGENEQFF
j_call: TRBJ2-1; clone_size: few; d_call: TRBD2; v_call: TRBV9; cdr3_nt: TGTGCCAGCAGCTTTTCCGGGACTAGAGGCAATGAGCAGTTCTTC; cdr3_aa: CASSFSGTRGNEQFF
j_call: TRBJ2-5; clone_size: .; d_call: .; v_call: TRBV19; cdr3_nt: TGTGCCAGTAGTTCCCGGAGAGGGCCTCAAGAGACCCAGTACTTC; cdr3_aa: CASSSRRGPQETQYF
j_call: TRBJ1-5; clone_size: .; d_call: TRBD1; v_call: TRBV5-4; cdr3_nt: TGTGCCAGCAGTTATGACAGGGCCCAGCATTTT; cdr3_aa: CASSYDRAQHF
j_call: TRBJ2-2; clone_size: .; d_call: .; v_call: TRBV13; cdr3_nt: TGTGCCAGCAGCACCCAATACACCGGGGAGCTGTTTTTT; cdr3_aa: CASSTQYTGELFF
j_call: TRBJ2-6; clone_size: .; d_call: .; v_call: TRBV7-3; cdr3_nt: TGTGCCAGCAGCTTAAGGTCTGGGGCCAACGTCCTGACTTTC; cdr3_aa: CASSLRSGANVLTF
j_call: TRBJ1-2; clone_size: .; d_call: TRBD1; v_call: TRBV6-1; cdr3_nt: TGTGCCAGCAGTGAGGACAGGGTTTATGGCTACACCTTC; cdr3_aa: CASSEDRVYGYTF
j_call: TRBJ1-2; clone_size: .; d_call: .; v_call: TRBV28; cdr3_nt: TGTGCCAGCACCTCGCATATTAATAGGAACTATGGCTACACCTTC; cdr3_aa: CASTSHINRNYGYTF
j_call: TRBJ2-1; clone_size: .; d_call: TRBD1; v_call: TRBV6-5; cdr3_nt: TGTGCCAGTCTGCCGGACAGGGGGCTATACAATGAGCAGTTCTTC; cdr3_aa: CASLPDRGLYNEQFF
j_call: TRBJ2-2; clone_size: few; d_call: TRBD2; v_call: TRBV6-5; cdr3_nt: TGTGCCAGCAGTACTCTAGCGGGAGCGGCCGGGGAGCTGTTTTTT; cdr3_aa: CASSTLAGAAGELFF
j_call: TRBJ1-3; clone_size: .; d_call: TRBD1; v_call: TRBV6-5; cdr3_nt: TGTGCCAGCAGTTACACGACAGGGGCTGGAAACACCATATATTTT; cdr3_aa: CASSYTTGAGNTIYF
j_call: TRBJ1-1; clone_size: .; d_call: .; v_call: TRBV7-6; cdr3_nt: TGTGCCAGCAGCTTAGGAGGAGTGAACACTGAAGCTTTCTTT; cdr3_aa: CASSLGGVNTEAFF
j_call: TRBJ1-2; clone_size: .; d_call: .; v_call: TRBV14; cdr3_nt: TGTGCCAGCAGCCAATACGTGAACTATGGCTACACCTTC; cdr3_aa: CASSQYVNYGYTF
j_call: TRBJ2-7; clone_size: .; d_call: TRBD2; v_call: TRBV28; cdr3_nt: TGTGCCAGCAGCCCTATCGGACTAGCGGGACTCTACGAGCAGTACTTC; cdr3_aa: CASSPIGLAGLYEQYF
j_call: TRBJ1-1; clone_size: .; d_call: TRBD1; v_call: TRBV19; cdr3_nt: TGTGCCAGTAGTATTTCTTCAGGGGGGAACACTGAAGCTTTCTTT; cdr3_aa: CASSISSGGNTEAFF
j_call: TRBJ2-5; clone_size: .; d_call: .; v_call: TRBV28; cdr3_nt: TGTGCCAGCGACCAGAGTTCCGCGGGGGCCTCTTTTCGGGGGGTGCGGACCCAGTACTTC; cdr3_aa: CASDQSSAGASFRGVRTQYF
j_call: TRBJ2-3; clone_size: .; d_call: .; v_call: TRBV19; cdr3_nt: TGTGCCAGTAGTGGACTGGTATTTGATACGCAGTATTTT; cdr3_aa: CASSGLVFDTQYF
j_call: TRBJ1-1; clone_size: .; d_call: .; v_call: TRBV7-9; cdr3_nt: TGTGCCAGCAGTTTCCAGGGAAGGAACACTGAAGCTTTCTTT; cdr3_aa: CASSFQGRNTEAFF
j_call: TRBJ1-1; clone_size: .; d_call: .; v_call: TRBV5-4; cdr3_nt: TGTGCCAGCAGCTTGTGGCAGAACACTGAAGCTTTCTTT; cdr3_aa: CASSLWQNTEAFF
j_call: TRBJ2-7; clone_size: .; d_call: TRBD1; v_call: TRBV19; cdr3_nt: TGTGCCAGTACCGTGACAGGGAGCTCCTACGAGCAGTACTTC; cdr3_aa: CASTVTGSSYEQYF
j_call: TRBJ2-1; clone_size: .; d_call: .; v_call: TRBV5-1; cdr3_nt: TGCGCCAGCAGCTTGGTAGCAGGGAGCTCCTACAATGAGCAGTTCTTC; cdr3_aa: CASSLVAGSSYNEQFF